This is a list of T cell receptor beta chains from one sample in a study of vaccination and CD4 T cells after COVID-19. TCRdb itself ran the PCR reads through MiXCR, one entry per CDR3 protein. The sample lists roughly 13,000 distinct CDR3 sequences; approximately 60% were seen once. Their recognized antigens are unknown. Material for sequencing was CD4+ T cells from blood, cultured in vitro. The origin of the receptors is a human donor who had recovered from COVID-19. Each CDR3 is given with its conserved first and last residue. Each record gives: CDR3 protein, CDR3 DNA, clone size, J gene, D gene, V gene. A D gene is named only where the DNA matches it firmly. Size values are once, few and many counts, or a class for expanded clones, and some rows have none.

CDR3aa: CASSTRTGEINQPQHF
CDR3nt: TGTGCCAGCAGTACGCGGACAGGGGAGATCAATCAGCCCCAGCATTTT
abundance: few
j_gene: TRBJ1-5
d_gene: TRBD1
v_gene: TRBV6-1

CDR3aa: CASSRGGAYTVPTVTQYF
CDR3nt: TGTGCCAGCAGCCGGGGAGGGGCCTATACCGTCCCAACGGTGACCCAGTACTTC
abundance: -
j_gene: TRBJ2-5
d_gene: TRBD2
v_gene: TRBV7-9

CDR3aa: CASSLFGAGMAEAFF
CDR3nt: TGTGCCAGCAGTTTATTTGGGGCCGGAATGGCTGAAGCTTTCTTT
abundance: few
j_gene: TRBJ1-1
d_gene: -
v_gene: TRBV27

CDR3aa: CASRLAGGTDTQYF
CDR3nt: TGTGCCAGCAGGCTAGCGGGAGGGACAGATACGCAGTATTTT
abundance: -
j_gene: TRBJ2-3
d_gene: TRBD2
v_gene: TRBV2

CDR3aa: CATSRKTGWNEQFF
CDR3nt: TGTGCCACCAGCCGGAAGACGGGTTGGAATGAGCAGTTCTTC
abundance: -
j_gene: TRBJ2-1
d_gene: -
v_gene: TRBV15

CDR3aa: CASSTGAQRGNTIYF
CDR3nt: TGTGCCAGCAGCACCGGGGCCCAGCGTGGAAACACCATATATTTT
abundance: -
j_gene: TRBJ1-3
d_gene: -
v_gene: TRBV7-2

CDR3aa: CSARGTGENYGYTF
CDR3nt: TGCAGTGCTAGAGGGACAGGGGAAAACTATGGCTACACCTTC
abundance: -
j_gene: TRBJ1-2
d_gene: TRBD1
v_gene: TRBV20-1

CDR3aa: CASRTGNLHYNSPLHF
CDR3nt: TGTGCCAGCAGGACAGGGAATCTCCACTATAATTCACCCCTCCACTTT
abundance: -
j_gene: TRBJ1-6
d_gene: TRBD1
v_gene: TRBV19

CDR3aa: CASSDTEATGELFF
CDR3nt: TGTGCCAGCAGCGATACAGAAGCCACCGGGGAGCTGTTTTTT
abundance: -
j_gene: TRBJ2-2
d_gene: -
v_gene: TRBV6-2/TRBV6-3

CDR3aa: CSANPTSGSTGELFF
CDR3nt: TGCAGTGCCAATCCGACTAGCGGGAGTACTGGGGAGCTGTTTTTT
abundance: -
j_gene: TRBJ2-2
d_gene: TRBD2
v_gene: TRBV20-1

CDR3aa: CASSFLAGGDEQFF
CDR3nt: TGTGCCAGCAGCTTTTTAGCGGGAGGAGACGAGCAGTTCTTC
abundance: -
j_gene: TRBJ2-1
d_gene: TRBD2
v_gene: TRBV7-9

CDR3aa: CASSKIPLNTEAFF
CDR3nt: TGTGCCAGCAGCAAAATACCCCTGAACACTGAAGCTTTCTTT
abundance: -
j_gene: TRBJ1-1
d_gene: -
v_gene: TRBV21-1

CDR3aa: CASSEAGTGLGQPQHF
CDR3nt: TGTGCCAGCAGTGAAGCAGGGACAGGCCTCGGGCAGCCCCAGCATTTT
abundance: few
j_gene: TRBJ1-5
d_gene: TRBD1
v_gene: TRBV6-1

CDR3aa: CATSGTSGIRQETQYF
CDR3nt: TGTGCCACCAGTGGGACTAGCGGGATACGCCAAGAGACCCAGTACTTC
abundance: -
j_gene: TRBJ2-5
d_gene: TRBD2
v_gene: TRBV24-1

CDR3aa: CASSPITDTQYF
CDR3nt: TGTGCCAGCAGCCCAATTACAGATACGCAGTATTTT
abundance: -
j_gene: TRBJ2-3
d_gene: -
v_gene: TRBV7-2

CDR3aa: CASSLIGSQISTEAFF
CDR3nt: TGTGCCAGCAGCCTCATCGGCTCTCAGATTAGCACTGAAGCTTTCTTT
abundance: -
j_gene: TRBJ1-1
d_gene: -
v_gene: TRBV7-2

CDR3aa: CATQGLMGSPLHF
CDR3nt: TGTGCCACACAGGGGCTGATGGGTTCACCCCTCCACTTT
abundance: -
j_gene: TRBJ1-6
d_gene: TRBD1
v_gene: TRBV30

CDR3aa: CASSQAGGRAADTQYF
CDR3nt: TGTGCCAGCAGCCAAGCTGGCGGGAGGGCCGCAGATACGCAGTATTTT
abundance: -
j_gene: TRBJ2-3
d_gene: TRBD2
v_gene: TRBV4-2

CDR3aa: CASSFPAAGGRQGAQYF
CDR3nt: TGTGCCAGCAGTTTCCCGGCCGCGGGGGGCCGGCAAGGGGCCCAGTACTTC
abundance: -
j_gene: TRBJ2-5
d_gene: TRBD2
v_gene: TRBV6-5

CDR3aa: CASRRQGYTEAFF
CDR3nt: TGTGCCAGCCGCCGACAGGGCTACACTGAAGCTTTCTTT
abundance: -
j_gene: TRBJ1-1
d_gene: TRBD1
v_gene: TRBV6-1

CDR3aa: CASSSDRGQFQPQHF
CDR3nt: TGTGCCAGCAGCAGCGACAGGGGGCAGTTTCAGCCCCAGCATTTT
abundance: few
j_gene: TRBJ1-5
d_gene: TRBD1
v_gene: TRBV7-2

CDR3aa: CASSGRQDPISNQPQHF
CDR3nt: TGTGCCAGTAGTGGGCGACAGGATCCGATTAGCAATCAGCCCCAGCATTTT
abundance: -
j_gene: TRBJ1-5
d_gene: -
v_gene: TRBV19

CDR3aa: CASSRGGMVAQYF
CDR3nt: TGTGCCAGCAGTAGGGGCGGAATGGTTGCGCAGTATTTT
abundance: -
j_gene: TRBJ2-3
d_gene: -
v_gene: TRBV6-2/TRBV6-3

CDR3aa: CASSSTSTNQYF
CDR3nt: TGTGCCAGCAGTTCGACTAGTACCAATCAGTACTTC
abundance: -
j_gene: TRBJ2-4
d_gene: -
v_gene: TRBV28

CDR3aa: CASSMDASPLHF
CDR3nt: TGTGCCAGTAGTATGGACGCTTCACCCCTCCACTTT
abundance: -
j_gene: TRBJ1-6
d_gene: -
v_gene: TRBV19